A selection of T cell receptor beta chains follows, all from one sample in a study of T cell changes during pregnancy in multiple sclerosis. The assay was immunoSEQ multiplex PCR, and TCRdb's table has in-frame clones only and misses some. The data hold 78,000 or so clones, with about 91% observed a single time. The sequenced sample was peripheral blood, obtained before pregnancy. These receptors came from a female donor with multiple sclerosis, enrolled in a pregnancy study. Each CDR3 is given without its conserved first and last residue. The D gene is left open where the match is weak.

CDR3 protein	V gene	D gene
SVAHGTSGAHEQY	TRBV29-1	TRBD2
ATRDPGQGVADTQY	TRBV19	TRBD1
ASSSYRGQGELF	TRBV7-2	TRBD1
ASSLASAGGQDTQY	TRBV7-2	TRBD2
ASREPGPYNEQF	TRBV5-1	-
ASSHLRGRGRETQY	TRBV7-2	-
AWSIRAADYEQY	TRBV30	-
ASSVGPQAKNIQY	TRBV9	-
SVEGAGPSYNEQF	TRBV29-1	TRBD2
ASSLGLAGGYGTDTQY	TRBV5-1	TRBD2
ASSMDTINQPQH	TRBV6-1	-
ASSLSRMAGEQY	TRBV27	-
ASRDSSYEQY	TRBV6-5	TRBD1
ASSLGSYNEQF	TRBV7-9	-
ASGAGTQY	TRBV2	-
ASSIGRQGAKSEAF	TRBV19	TRBD1
ASSLRVGGGRLTYEQY	TRBV5-1	TRBD2
SALRGRKNNEQF	TRBV29-1	-
ASSLALGIQDTQY	TRBV7-9	-
ASSVSGGSYEQY	TRBV9	-
ASSKEGTGELF	TRBV7-9	-